What follows describes a single T cell receptor beta chain. What it binds is not known. The length of the CDR3 is 12 residues. CDR1 and CDR2 from the germline V gene are GTSNPN and SVGIG (reference sequence). V lost 2 bases, J lost 0 bases, and 4 bases lay in between. This record belongs to a study of CD8 T cell repertoires and HIV-1 epitope variants. Using immunoSEQ multiplex PCR, the repertoire was profiled, and TCRdb retains in-frame clones only, with some absent. The sample has thousands of clones, roughly 70% seen once. Specimen: cultured CD8+ T cells derived from PBMCs. The TCR comes from a male donor with HIV. The chain has TRBV30 and TRBJ1-1; D gene uncertain. Here the CDR3 DNA reads TGTGCCTGGAGTCTGGTGAACACTGAAGCTTTCTTT. It yields the protein CAWSLVNTEAFF. The full variable domain, rest sourced from reference TRBV30 and TRBJ1-1, is SQTIHQWPATLVQPVGSPLSLECTVEGTSNPNLYWYRQAAGRGLQLLFYSVGIGQISSEVPQNLSASRPQDRQFILSSKKLLLSDSGFYLCAWSLVNTEAFFGQGTRLTVV.